A selection of T cell receptor beta chains follows, all from one sample in a study of human T cells and chemical hapten exposure. Using its own MiXCR run on the 5' RACE reads, TCRdb lists one record per CDR3 protein. This sample has under 150,000 distinct CDR3 sequences, with 15% to 20% found just once. These receptors were collected from a human donor in good health. Both conserved end residues are part of each CDR3. The D gene is left open where the match is weak. Part of the rows lack a size; the others show once, few, many or a class for expanded clones.

D gene: TRBD2
V gene: TRBV20-1
clone size: NA
J gene: TRBJ2-1
CDR3 DNA: TGCAGTGCTCCTAGAGCGGGAGGGTACAATGAGCAGTTCTTC
CDR3 protein: CSAPRAGGYNEQFF

D gene: NA
V gene: TRBV5-1
clone size: few
J gene: TRBJ1-1
CDR3 DNA: TGCGCCAGCACTCCCTACCCGGGCGGCACTGAAGCTTTCTTT
CDR3 protein: CASTPYPGGTEAFF

D gene: NA
V gene: TRBV30
clone size: few
J gene: TRBJ1-1
CDR3 DNA: TGTGCCTGGAGGGTAGGGGCCTACACTGAAGCTTTCTTT
CDR3 protein: CAWRVGAYTEAFF

D gene: NA
V gene: TRBV28
clone size: NA
J gene: TRBJ2-3
CDR3 DNA: TGTGCCAGCAGCCCGCACAGGGGGGGACCAGATACGCAGTATTTT
CDR3 protein: CASSPHRGGPDTQYF

D gene: TRBD2
V gene: TRBV13
clone size: NA
J gene: TRBJ2-3
CDR3 DNA: TGTGCCAGCAGCACCCGACTAGCGGGCACAGATACGCAGTATTTT
CDR3 protein: CASSTRLAGTDTQYF

D gene: NA
V gene: TRBV2
clone size: NA
J gene: TRBJ2-5
CDR3 DNA: TGTGCCGGCCGTACTAGACCGAGCGAGACCCAGTACTTC
CDR3 protein: CAGRTRPSETQYF

D gene: TRBD1
V gene: TRBV29-1
clone size: once
J gene: TRBJ2-7
CDR3 DNA: TGCAGCGGGGGGAATACCGGGACAGGGGGTCGCGAGCAGTACTTC
CDR3 protein: CSGGNTGTGGREQYF

D gene: TRBD1
V gene: TRBV28
clone size: NA
J gene: TRBJ2-6
CDR3 DNA: TGTGCCAGCAGTGGCCGGGACAGAAGCTCTGGGGCCAACGTCCTGACTTTC
CDR3 protein: CASSGRDRSSGANVLTF

D gene: NA
V gene: TRBV11-2
clone size: few
J gene: TRBJ2-2
CDR3 DNA: TGTGCCAGCAACAGGGCCGGGGAGCTGTTTTTT
CDR3 protein: CASNRAGELFF

D gene: NA
V gene: TRBV15
clone size: NA
J gene: TRBJ2-1
CDR3 DNA: TGTGCCACCGGACCGGGACCAAGTCGTGAGCAGTTCTTC
CDR3 protein: CATGPGPSREQFF

D gene: TRBD1
V gene: TRBV28
clone size: few
J gene: TRBJ2-3
CDR3 DNA: TGTGCCAGCAGTTGGGGGAGGACAGGGGGCGCAGATACGCAGTATTTT
CDR3 protein: CASSWGRTGGADTQYF

D gene: NA
V gene: TRBV7-6
clone size: few
J gene: TRBJ2-5
CDR3 DNA: TGTGCCAGCAGCTTAGCGGGCGGCAGATACCAAGAGACCCAGTACTTC
CDR3 protein: CASSLAGGRYQETQYF

D gene: NA
V gene: TRBV29-1
clone size: NA
J gene: TRBJ2-1
CDR3 DNA: TGCAGCGTTGTTCTCGTGAATGAGCAGTTCTTC
CDR3 protein: CSVVLVNEQFF

D gene: NA
V gene: TRBV10-1
clone size: few
J gene: TRBJ2-3
CDR3 DNA: TGCGCCAGCAGTGAGTCGAACACAGATACGCAGTATTTT
CDR3 protein: CASSESNTDTQYF

D gene: TRBD2
V gene: TRBV6-6
clone size: few
J gene: TRBJ2-3
CDR3 DNA: TGTGCCAGCAGCCCACTAGCGGAGGTAGATACGCAGTATTTT
CDR3 protein: CASSPLAEVDTQYF

D gene: NA
V gene: TRBV10-3
clone size: NA
J gene: TRBJ2-5
CDR3 DNA: TGTGCCATCAGTGACAGGCAAGAGACCCAGTACTTC
CDR3 protein: CAISDRQETQYF

D gene: TRBD2
V gene: TRBV10-3
clone size: few
J gene: TRBJ2-5
CDR3 DNA: TGTGCCATCAGTGAGCTCCCGAGCGGGAGGCAAGAGACCCAGTACTTC
CDR3 protein: CAISELPSGRQETQYF

D gene: TRBD1
V gene: TRBV10-1
clone size: NA
J gene: TRBJ1-6
CDR3 DNA: TGCGCCAGCAGCGTTCGACAGGGAAATAATTCACCCCTCCACTTT
CDR3 protein: CASSVRQGNNSPLHF

D gene: TRBD2
V gene: TRBV4-2
clone size: few
J gene: TRBJ2-3
CDR3 DNA: TGTGCCAGCAGCCAAGGACTAGCGGGACCTGAAAGCACAGATACGCAGTATTTT
CDR3 protein: CASSQGLAGPESTDTQYF

D gene: NA
V gene: TRBV24-1
clone size: NA
J gene: TRBJ1-5
CDR3 DNA: TGTGCCACCAGTGACACGGGACCGACATCAGGGCAGCCCCAGCATTTT
CDR3 protein: CATSDTGPTSGQPQHF

D gene: TRBD1
V gene: TRBV2
clone size: many
J gene: TRBJ1-2
CDR3 DNA: TGTGCCAGCAGTTCGGACAGGAGCTTTAATCATGGCTACACCTTC
CDR3 protein: CASSSDRSFNHGYTF

D gene: NA
V gene: TRBV4-1
clone size: few
J gene: TRBJ2-2
CDR3 DNA: TGCGCCAGCAGCCAAGGCTGGAACACCGGGGAGCTGTTTTTT
CDR3 protein: CASSQGWNTGELFF

D gene: NA
V gene: TRBV6-6
clone size: NA
J gene: TRBJ1-6
CDR3 DNA: TGTGCCAGCACCGGAGGTACGACGGACTCACCCCTCCACTTT
CDR3 protein: CASTGGTTDSPLHF

D gene: NA
V gene: TRBV7-9
clone size: few
J gene: TRBJ1-1
CDR3 DNA: TGTGCCAGCAGGCCGGGGACTGGGACAGAAGCTTTCTTT
CDR3 protein: CASRPGTGTEAFF

D gene: NA
V gene: TRBV28
clone size: many
J gene: TRBJ2-7
CDR3 DNA: TGTGCCAGCAGTTTGCTCTACGAGCAGTACTTC
CDR3 protein: CASSLLYEQYF

D gene: TRBD2
V gene: TRBV29-1
clone size: few
J gene: TRBJ2-3
CDR3 DNA: TGCAGCGCTGGAAGTACCGGGGGGATCACAGATACGCAGTATTTT
CDR3 protein: CSAGSTGGITDTQYF

D gene: TRBD1
V gene: TRBV5-1
clone size: few
J gene: TRBJ2-1
CDR3 DNA: TGCGCCAGCAGCTTGCCCGGACAGGCGAACAATGAGCAGTTCTTC
CDR3 protein: CASSLPGQANNEQFF

D gene: TRBD1
V gene: TRBV5-4
clone size: NA
J gene: TRBJ1-2
CDR3 DNA: TGTGCCAGCAGCTCCCTGACAGGGTGGGGCTACACCTTC
CDR3 protein: CASSSLTGWGYTF

D gene: NA
V gene: TRBV7-9
clone size: few
J gene: TRBJ2-3
CDR3 DNA: TGTGCCAGCAGCTTAGGGAACAGGGTGGCAGATACGCAGTATTTT
CDR3 protein: CASSLGNRVADTQYF

D gene: TRBD2
V gene: TRBV28
clone size: many
J gene: TRBJ2-3
CDR3 DNA: TGTGCCAGCAAAAGCGGGAGGTTCACAGATACGCAGTATTTT
CDR3 protein: CASKSGRFTDTQYF

D gene: TRBD1
V gene: TRBV18
clone size: NA
J gene: TRBJ2-5
CDR3 DNA: TGTGCCAGCTCACCCGGGACAGGAGAGACCCAGTACTTC
CDR3 protein: CASSPGTGETQYF

D gene: NA
V gene: TRBV4-1
clone size: NA
J gene: TRBJ2-5
CDR3 DNA: TGCGCCAGCAGCCAAATGCGGGGACAAGAGACCCAGTACTTC
CDR3 protein: CASSQMRGQETQYF

D gene: NA
V gene: TRBV12-3/TRBV12-4
clone size: few
J gene: TRBJ2-3
CDR3 DNA: TGTGCCAGCAGTTTCCTAGCCCCAGATACGCAGTATTTT
CDR3 protein: CASSFLAPDTQYF

D gene: NA
V gene: TRBV12-3/TRBV12-4
clone size: NA
J gene: TRBJ1-1
CDR3 DNA: TGTGCCAGCTCGCGGACACCTACTGAAGCTTTCTTT
CDR3 protein: CASSRTPTEAFF

D gene: NA
V gene: TRBV6-6
clone size: few
J gene: TRBJ1-5
CDR3 DNA: TGTGCCAGCAGCGGCAGGTATAGCAATCAGCCCCAGCATTTT
CDR3 protein: CASSGRYSNQPQHF

D gene: NA
V gene: TRBV20-1
clone size: many
J gene: TRBJ2-2
CDR3 DNA: TGCAGTGCTAGTCTTACTACAGCTGGCGCCGGGGAGCTGTTTTTT
CDR3 protein: CSASLTTAGAGELFF

D gene: NA
V gene: TRBV5-1
clone size: NA
J gene: TRBJ2-3
CDR3 DNA: TGCGCCAGCAGCCAGAATGGAGATACGCAGTATTTT
CDR3 protein: CASSQNGDTQYF

D gene: NA
V gene: TRBV5-1
clone size: few
J gene: TRBJ2-3
CDR3 DNA: TGCGCCAGCAGCTTGGTGTCCGACCCAGGAGATACGCAGTATTTT
CDR3 protein: CASSLVSDPGDTQYF

D gene: TRBD2
V gene: TRBV11-2
clone size: NA
J gene: TRBJ2-7
CDR3 DNA: TGTGCCAGCAGCGCAACCGGGACTAGCGATTCAGGGTACTTC
CDR3 protein: CASSATGTSDSGYF

D gene: TRBD1
V gene: TRBV6-6
clone size: few
J gene: TRBJ1-1
CDR3 DNA: TGTGCCAGCAGCTCCGACAGGGGCACTGAAGCTTTCTTT
CDR3 protein: CASSSDRGTEAFF

D gene: TRBD1
V gene: TRBV12-3/TRBV12-4
clone size: few
J gene: TRBJ2-1
CDR3 DNA: TGTGCCAGCAGTTCCCCCGGACAGGGCTACAATGAGCAGTTCTTC
CDR3 protein: CASSSPGQGYNEQFF

D gene: NA
V gene: TRBV20-1
clone size: NA
J gene: TRBJ2-3
CDR3 DNA: TGCAGTGGGATGGGGGGAAGACCAGATACGCAGTATTTT
CDR3 protein: CSGMGGRPDTQYF

D gene: NA
V gene: TRBV4-1
clone size: NA
J gene: TRBJ2-7
CDR3 DNA: TGCGCCAGCAGCCAAGAAGGAACAGCAAGCTCCTACGAGCAGTACTTC
CDR3 protein: CASSQEGTASSYEQYF

D gene: TRBD1
V gene: TRBV7-9
clone size: many
J gene: TRBJ1-5
CDR3 DNA: TGTGCCAGCAGCCGACAGGGGAGCAATCAGCCCCAGCATTTT
CDR3 protein: CASSRQGSNQPQHF

D gene: TRBD1
V gene: TRBV5-1
clone size: few
J gene: TRBJ1-1
CDR3 DNA: TGCGCCAGCAGCTTGGGGGACAGGGACGCCACTGAAGCTTTCTTT
CDR3 protein: CASSLGDRDATEAFF

D gene: NA
V gene: TRBV7-3
clone size: few
J gene: TRBJ1-2
CDR3 DNA: TGTGCCAGCAGCCCTGGGGGGCAGGCTAACTATGGCTACACCTTC
CDR3 protein: CASSPGGQANYGYTF

D gene: NA
V gene: TRBV12-3/TRBV12-4
clone size: NA
J gene: TRBJ1-2
CDR3 DNA: TGTGCCAGCAGGAGAAGGGGATGGGACTATGGCTACACCTTC
CDR3 protein: CASRRRGWDYGYTF

D gene: NA
V gene: TRBV6-1
clone size: few
J gene: TRBJ1-5
CDR3 DNA: TGTGCCATCGCCCTCTCAGGACAGAAAAATCAGCCCCAGCATTTT
CDR3 protein: CAIALSGQKNQPQHF

D gene: NA
V gene: TRBV7-3
clone size: few
J gene: TRBJ1-3
CDR3 DNA: TGTGCCAGCAGCTTATGGGGTCCAGGGCCGGAAGGAAACACCATATATTTT
CDR3 protein: CASSLWGPGPEGNTIYF

D gene: NA
V gene: TRBV5-4
clone size: NA
J gene: TRBJ1-2
CDR3 DNA: TGTGCCAGCAGCTTGCCCCAGGGCGGTTCTAACTATGGCTACACCTTC
CDR3 protein: CASSLPQGGSNYGYTF

D gene: NA
V gene: TRBV20-1
clone size: NA
J gene: TRBJ1-5
CDR3 DNA: TGCAGTGCTAGAGTCCCCTCAGTTAGAAATCAGCCCCAGCATTTT
CDR3 protein: CSARVPSVRNQPQHF

D gene: NA
V gene: TRBV28
clone size: few
J gene: TRBJ1-2
CDR3 DNA: TGTGCCAGCTACTCCCCCGGGGGGGGAGGCGGCTACACCTTC
CDR3 protein: CASYSPGGGGGYTF

D gene: NA
V gene: TRBV12-3/TRBV12-4
clone size: few
J gene: TRBJ1-1
CDR3 DNA: TGTGCCAGCAGTTTTAGTATTCCAGGAGAGGAAGCTTTCTTT
CDR3 protein: CASSFSIPGEEAFF

D gene: TRBD2
V gene: TRBV7-8
clone size: NA
J gene: TRBJ2-3
CDR3 DNA: TGTGCCAGCAGCTTATCCCATCAGTGGGAGGGCCCCGTAGATACGCAGTATTTT
CDR3 protein: CASSLSHQWEGPVDTQYF

D gene: TRBD1
V gene: TRBV30
clone size: NA
J gene: TRBJ1-2
CDR3 DNA: TGTGCCTGGAGTGGAGACAGGGGTTTGGGCTACACCTTC
CDR3 protein: CAWSGDRGLGYTF

D gene: NA
V gene: TRBV11-2
clone size: few
J gene: TRBJ2-7
CDR3 DNA: TGTGCCAGCAGCCTGGGACCGGGGCTCTACGAGCAGTACTTC
CDR3 protein: CASSLGPGLYEQYF

D gene: TRBD2
V gene: TRBV27
clone size: many
J gene: TRBJ2-7
CDR3 DNA: TGTGCCAGCAGTTTAGTTACTAGCGGGGGCCTATACGAGCAGTACTTC
CDR3 protein: CASSLVTSGGLYEQYF